The 18 T cell receptor beta chains listed next were all sequenced from one sample in a study of blood T cell repertoires in COVID-19. Here immunoSEQ multiplex PCR was the method, and the copy in TCRdb shows in-frame clones only, minus some. This sample has about 64,000 clones; just over 85% occur once, and the top ten carry 0.9% to 1.5%. Sequenced input: peripheral blood. These receptor sequences come from a middle-aged man with acute or convalescent COVID-19.

This sequence joins TRBV4-1 and TRBJ1-4; D is possibly TRBD1 (6 bases). With 2 bases removed from V and 8 bases from J, the gap between germline ends came to 15 bases. Per germline, CDR1 MGHRA and CDR2 YSYEKL. There are 15 residues in the CDR3. Here the CDR3 DNA reads TGCGCCAGCAGCCAACCCGGACAGCGTAAAGAAAAACTGTTTTTT. Residues: CASSQPGQRKEKLFF.

The V and J genes are TRBV30 and TRBJ2-7, with D possibly matching TRBD1 (6 bases). Looked up from germline, CDR1 is GTSNPN and CDR2 is SVGIG (reference sequence). V was pared by 2 bases and J by 2 bases, with 19 bases between. CDR3 length: 16 residues. This CDR3 reads CAWSYPSVGTTYEQYF. The CDR3 DNA follows: TGTGCCTGGAGTTATCCATCAGTGGGGACAACCTACGAGCAGTACTTC. The full variable domain, completed using reference TRBV30 and TRBJ2-7, is SQTIHQWPATLVQPVGSPLSLECTVEGTSNPNLYWYRQAAGRGLQLLFYSVGIGQISSEVPQNLSASRPQDRQFILSSKKLLLSDSGFYLCAWSYPSVGTTYEQYFGPGTRLTVT.

This chain links TRBV27 with TRBJ2-4, with TRBD2 identical over 10 bases. The germline gives CDR1 MNHEY, CDR2 SMNVEV (reference sequence). J gave up 15 bases and V 5 bases, and 22 bases lay outside the gene matches. CDR3 size: 17 residues. The CDR3 sequence is CASSRTGFSGGSPKWYF. CDR3 nucleotide sequence: TGTGCCAGCAGTCGAACTGGGTTTAGCGGGGGGTCCCCGAAGTGGTACTTC.

The chain carries TRBV5-1 and TRBJ1-3; perhaps TRBD1 as D (5 bases). The CDR3 has 15 residues. V was pared by 0 bases and J by 2 bases, with 9 bases between. Germline CDR1 is SGHRS and CDR2 is YFSETQ. The CDR3 DNA reads TGCGCCAGCAGCTTGGGGCCAGGGCCTGGAAACACCATATATTTT. As protein: CASSLGPGPGNTIYF.

V and J are TRBV5-6 and TRBJ2-6; 10 bases are a match to TRBD2. This CDR3 has 18 residues. V lost 4 bases, J lost 0 bases, and 7 bases stayed unmatched. Germline values: CDR1 SGHDT, CDR2 YYEEEE. The CDR3 loop is CASSPGLAASSGANVLTF. Written as DNA, the CDR3 is TGTGCCAGCAGCCCAGGACTAGCGGCTAGCTCTGGGGCCAACGTCCTGACTTTC.

This chain uses TRBV20-1 with TRBJ1-1; no clear D gene. The CDR3 sequence is 10 residues long. From germline, CDR1 is DFQATT and CDR2 SNEGSKA (reference sequence). V was shortened by 3 bases and J by 8 bases, with 7 bases between the two germline ends. In DNA, the CDR3 is TGCAGTGCTAGGCGGGGAGAAGCTTTCTTT. Protein sequence: CSARRGEAFF.

This clone was seen more than once but under ten times. DNA for the CDR3: TGTGCCAGTAGGGAGGGTAGCTCCTACAATGAGCAGTTCTTC. Protein sequence: CASREGSSYNEQFF. The genes are TRBV19 and TRBJ2-1, with D possibly TRBD2 on 6 matching bases. CDR3 size: 14 residues. Per the germline V gene, CDR1 is LNHDA and CDR2 is SQIVND (reference sequence). With 6 bases removed from V and 0 bases from J, the gap between germline ends came to 9 bases.

CDR3 in amino acids: CAWSVGQGRNRPSGNTIYF. The DNA of the CDR3 is TGTGCCTGGAGTGTCGGACAGGGCCGAAACCGCCCGTCTGGAAACACCATATATTTT. The chain uses TRBV30 and TRBJ1-3, with 8 bases lining up with TRBD1. CDR1 and CDR2 from the germline V gene are GTSNPN and SVGIG (reference sequence). Germline trimming cut 0 bases from V and 1 base from J; bases unmatched to any gene: 14. The CDR3 totals 19 residues.

This clone was picked up a small number of times. The V gene is TRBV5-6, the J gene TRBJ1-1; D perhaps matches TRBD1 (6 bases). The germline gives CDR1 SGHDT, CDR2 YYEEEE. This CDR3 spans 17 amino acids. V dropped 5 bases and J dropped 0 bases, with 20 bases sitting between them. DNA for the CDR3: TGTGCCAGCAGTAGAAGGCTGGCGCACAGGGTGAACACTGAAGCTTTCTTT. Translating it yields CASSRRLAHRVNTEAFF.

The CDR3 sequence is CASRDSGNSPLHF. In nucleotides, the CDR3 is TGCGCCAGCAGAGACAGTGGTAATTCACCCCTCCACTTT. The chain uses TRBV10-2 and TRBJ1-6, with D possibly TRBD1 on 5 matching bases. V gave up 6 bases and J gave up 6 bases, with 9 bases separating them. This CDR3 comprises 13 residues. Germline V gene data show CDR1 as WSHSY and CDR2 as SAAADI.

This chain connects TRBV29-1 to TRBJ1-2, with a weak D call TRBD1 (5 bases). Germline loops: CDR1 SQVTM, CDR2 ANQGSEA. CDR3 length: 13 residues. The V end lost 3 bases, the J end lost 6 bases, and 14 bases lay between the germline ends. As DNA, the CDR3 is TGCAGCGTTGAGGGGAATTGGGGCAATGGCTACACCTTC. Its protein is CSVEGNWGNGYTF.

V usage is TRBV2 and J usage is TRBJ2-1, with 9 bases that match TRBD2. V shed 8 bases, J shed 7 bases, and the junction held 12 bases outside the gene matches. The CDR3 is made up of 15 amino acids. The germline CDR1 and CDR2 sequences are SNHLY and FYNNEI. The CDR3 DNA sequence: TGTGCCAGCCGTCCCAGCGGGGGGCGTTTTAATGAGCAGTTCTTC. Amino acids: CASRPSGGRFNEQFF.

This clone appeared once. The chain carries TRBV27 and TRBJ2-1; 7 bases map to TRBD2. Per germline, CDR1 MNHEY and CDR2 SMNVEV (reference sequence). Trimming at V came to 6 bases and at J to 6 bases, leaving 5 bases not matched to a gene. The CDR3 loop spans 13 amino acids. CDR3: CASSLAAINEQFF. The CDR3 DNA is TGTGCCAGCAGCCTAGCGGCCATCAATGAGCAGTTCTTC.

This clone showed up just a few times. The chain uses TRBV11-2 and TRBJ2-3; 15 bases align to TRBD2. Germline trimming cut 1 base from V and 4 bases from J; bases unmatched to any gene: 0. Per the germline V gene, CDR1 is SGHAT and CDR2 is FQNNGV. The CDR3 consists of 16 residues. CDR3 DNA: TGTGCCAGCAGCTTAGGGACTAGCGGGGGGGCAGATACGCAGTATTTT. Protein sequence: CASSLGTSGGADTQYF.

The rearrangement uses TRBV14 and TRBJ2-2; 9 bases fit TRBD1. The V segment lost 3 bases and the J segment 7 bases; nucleotides outside the gene matches: 9. The CDR3 extends over 16 amino acids. Germline assignment: CDR1 SGHDN and CDR2 FVKESK. The CDR3 bases are TGTGCCAGCAGCCAGGTCGGGACAGGGTTGGACGGGGAGCTGTTTTTT. It specifies CASSQVGTGLDGELFF.

V and J are TRBV5-6 and TRBJ1-3; D unresolved. Deletions cut 3 bases from V and 2 bases from J, with 18 bases between. Germline assignment: CDR1 SGHDT and CDR2 YYEEEE. The CDR3 runs 17 residues. CDR3 nucleotide sequence: TGTGCCAGCAGCTGGACGGGATCTCGTATCACTGGAAACACCATATATTTT. It codes for CASSWTGSRITGNTIYF.

The chain uses TRBV30 and TRBJ1-1; 8 bases match TRBD1. Germline V gene data show CDR1 as GTSNPN and CDR2 as SVGIG (reference sequence). The CDR3 totals 14 residues. Trimming took 3 bases from V and 4 from J; bases not matched to a gene: 7. CDR3 protein: CAWRAQGAGTEAFF. The CDR3 nucleotides are TGTGCCTGGAGAGCCCAGGGGGCTGGCACTGAAGCTTTCTTT. Filled out from reference TRBV30 and TRBJ1-1, the complete variable domain reads SQTIHQWPATLVQPVGSPLSLECTVEGTSNPNLYWYRQAAGRGLQLLFYSVGIGQISSEVPQNLSASRPQDRQFILSSKKLLLSDSGFYLCAWRAQGAGTEAFFGQGTRLTVV.

This clone was seen a handful of times. The V gene is TRBV11-2, the J gene TRBJ1-3; D ambiguous. V lost 8 bases, J lost 8 bases, and 13 bases lay in between. This CDR3 is 12 amino acids long. In germline, CDR1 is SGHAT, CDR2 FQNNGV. CDR3 region: CASRYLGDTIYF. Written as DNA, the CDR3 is TGTGCCAGCCGATATCTGGGAGACACCATATATTTT.